This T cell receptor (beta chain) was documented in a study of long-term antiretroviral therapy in people with HIV. Study-wide context: It was about a decade after the earliest samples that the 2015 immediate-ART recommendation appeared.

Every sample had 1-10 million cryopreserved PBMC in it before DNA extraction. In germline, CDR1 is SGHDT, CDR2 YYEEEE. CDR3 length equals 13 residues. V was trimmed by 6 bases and J by 9 bases, leaving 18 bases between them. Study findings and constraints: Post-ART samples showed increased diversity that remained below transplant donor control levels. ART adherence, viral resistance and therapy changes were not recorded.

Sequencing used immunoSEQ v3.0 at survey level. The protocol was immunoSEQ multiplex PCR, while the TCRdb copy is restricted to in-frame clones and leaves out a portion. The sample carries about 18,000 clones, around 91% recorded once. This clone was counted once. Its antigen is currently unknown. The TCR sequence derives from a man aged 45-60 years with HIV. The chain carries TRBV5-6 and TRBJ1-2, with D possibly TRBD1 on 5 matching bases. Specimen: unsorted PBMCs, collected 4.2 years after starting antiretroviral therapy. CDR3 in amino acids: CASTIVRDPRYTF. In DNA form, the CDR3 reads TGTGCCAGCACCATCGTCCGGGACCCGCGCTACACCTTC.